This T cell receptor (beta chain) was documented in a study of blood T cell repertoires in COVID-19. Profiling relied on immunoSEQ multiplex PCR, and the TCRdb table lists in-frame clones only, not all of them. The sample holds roughly 150,000 clones, over 70% seen once. The V gene's germline CDR1 is SGDLS and CDR2 YYNGEE. The CDR3 sequence is 16 residues long. Trimming took off 1 base at V and 0 bases at J, with 12 bases between the two ends. Source material: PBMCs or T cells enriched from blood (not recorded which). V usage is TRBV9 and J usage is TRBJ2-3; weak D call: TRBD2 (6 bases). The sequence came from a man aged 50-60 years in a cohort exposed to, infected with or recovered from COVID-19 (not recorded which). The CDR3 is CASSVIGGTSTDTQYF. CDR3 bases: TGTGCCAGCAGCGTAATCGGGGGAACTAGCACAGATACGCAGTATTTT.